This TCR beta chain was profiled in a study of beta chain features in type 1 diabetes. CDR1 and CDR2 (germline): WNHNN, SYGVQD (reference sequence). CDR3 length: 15 residues. V dropped 4 bases and J dropped 6; count of bases not matched to a gene: 4. Donors underwent one heparinised blood draw, 95 to 150 mL on average. The whole isolated RNA underwent reverse transcription, so sequencing captured expressed TCRB transcripts. Measured with immunoSEQ multiplex PCR; TCRdb has only the in-frame clones, and not every one. The sample shows about 930,000 clones, 15% to 20% of them seen only once. This clone has more than one count but fewer than ten. Antigen: not known. The study's findings and limits: TCRB CDR3s were moderately but significantly shorter in Type 1 diabetes patients in all four CD4+ subsets. A pattern of fewer insertions and more deletions at VDJ junctions was seen in type 1 diabetes patients.

The source is a woman aged 18-29 years in good health. The chain uses TRBV10-1 and TRBJ2-3; the match to TRBD2 covers 13 bases. The specimen was naive CD4+ T cells from blood. CDR3 sequence: CASSAGLAGLDTQYF. The CDR3 nucleotides are TGCGCCAGCAGTGCGGGACTAGCGGGATTGGATACGCAGTATTTT.